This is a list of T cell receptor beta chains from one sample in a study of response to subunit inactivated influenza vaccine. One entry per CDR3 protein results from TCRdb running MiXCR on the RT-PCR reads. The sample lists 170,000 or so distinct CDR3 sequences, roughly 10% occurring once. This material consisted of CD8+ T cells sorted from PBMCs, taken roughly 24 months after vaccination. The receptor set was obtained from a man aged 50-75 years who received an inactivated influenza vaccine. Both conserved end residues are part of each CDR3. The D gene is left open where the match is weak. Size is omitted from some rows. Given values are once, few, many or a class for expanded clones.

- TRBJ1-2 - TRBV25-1 TGTGCCAGCAGTGAATTGCAAGCAGGGGAGGATGGCTACACCTTC CASSELQAGEDGYTF
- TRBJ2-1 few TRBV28 TGTGCCAGCAGTTTAATTGCAGGGGCGGGTAATGAGCAGTTCTTC CASSLIAGAGNEQFF
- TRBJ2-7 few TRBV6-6 TGTGCCAGCAGTTACTCGGAGGACTACGAGCAGTACTTC CASSYSEDYEQYF
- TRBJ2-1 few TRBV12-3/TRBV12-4 TGTGCCAGCAGTCCCTTTACGGCGGTAGCCTACAATGAGCAGTTCTTC CASSPFTAVAYNEQFF
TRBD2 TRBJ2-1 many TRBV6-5 TGTGCCAGCAGTTACCTAGCGGGGAGATCCTACAATGAGCAGTTCTTC CASSYLAGRSYNEQFF
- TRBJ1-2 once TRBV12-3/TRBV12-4 TGTGCCAGCAGCGTGGGGTCCCCCTTAATACATGGCTACACCTTC CASSVGSPLIHGYTF
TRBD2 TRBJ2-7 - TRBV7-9 TGTGCCAGCAGCCGACTAGCGGGGGGACTCAGCTCCTACGAGCAGTACTTC CASSRLAGGLSSYEQYF
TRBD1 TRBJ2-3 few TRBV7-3 TGTGCCAGCAGCCATGGGACAGCTAGCACAGATACGCAGTATTTT CASSHGTASTDTQYF
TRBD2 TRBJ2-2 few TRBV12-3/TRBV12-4 TGTGCCAGCAGTTTAGTGGGAGGGCCGCCCGGGGAGCTGTTTTTT CASSLVGGPPGELFF
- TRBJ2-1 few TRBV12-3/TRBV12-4 TGTGCCAGCACCGACGAAGGCGGGAACTACAATGAGCAGTTCTTC CASTDEGGNYNEQFF
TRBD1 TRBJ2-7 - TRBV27 TGTGCCAGCAGTCTTACCCGAACAGGGGGCGAGCAGTACTTC CASSLTRTGGEQYF
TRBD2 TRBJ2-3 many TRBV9 TGTGCCAGCAGCATAAGCGGGAGTACGCAGTATTTT CASSISGSTQYF
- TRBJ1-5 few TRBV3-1 TGTGCCAGCAGCCTCGCACAGGGTTGCGAGGATCAGCCCCAGCATTTT CASSLAQGCEDQPQHF
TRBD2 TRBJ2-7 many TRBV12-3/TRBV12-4 TGTGCCAGCAGGCCGGGACTAGCATCCGAGCAGTACTTC CASRPGLASEQYF
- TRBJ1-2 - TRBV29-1 TGCAGCGTTGTCGGCAGCACCTATGGCTACACCTTC CSVVGSTYGYTF
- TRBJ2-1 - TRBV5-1 TGCGCCAGCAGCTTATACGACGGGGAGCCTGAGCAGTTCTTC CASSLYDGEPEQFF
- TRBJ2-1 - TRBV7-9 TGTGCCAGCAGTTCAAACACCGGGACGGGTTTTTACAATGAGCAGTTCTTC CASSSNTGTGFYNEQFF
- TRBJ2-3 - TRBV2 TGTGCCAGCAGTCCCTTTAGCGCGTGGGGCCGACTCACAGATACGCAGTATTTT CASSPFSAWGRLTDTQYF
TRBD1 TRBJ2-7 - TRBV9 TGTGCCAGCAGCGCGGGGACAGGGGGCTTGTACGAGCAGTACTTC CASSAGTGGLYEQYF
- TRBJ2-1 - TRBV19 TGTGCCAGTAGTATAGGACTGGACCGGAGATACAATGAGCAGTTCTTC CASSIGLDRRYNEQFF
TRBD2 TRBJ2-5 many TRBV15 TGTGCCACCAGCAGCCTACTAGCGGGATTTCATTACCAAGAGACCCAGTACTTC CATSSLLAGFHYQETQYF
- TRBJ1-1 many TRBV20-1 TGCAGTGCCCGACTCACAGGGTTGGGCACTGAAGCTTTCTTT CSARLTGLGTEAFF
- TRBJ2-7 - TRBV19 TGTGCCAGTAGTATGCGGGGTACCTCCTACGAGCAGTACTTC CASSMRGTSYEQYF
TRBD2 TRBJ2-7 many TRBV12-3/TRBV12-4 TGTGCCAGCAGCCCGGGACTAACGCTGGACGAGCAGTACTTC CASSPGLTLDEQYF
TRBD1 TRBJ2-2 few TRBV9 TGTGCCAGCAGCGGCGGGACAGGCCGAAATACCGGGGAGCTGTTTTTT CASSGGTGRNTGELFF
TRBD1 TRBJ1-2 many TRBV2 TGTGCCAGCAGGTTAACAGGGGAGGCCCCTAACTATGGCTACACCTTC CASRLTGEAPNYGYTF
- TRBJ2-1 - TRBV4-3 TGCGCCAGCAGCCTGGTTGGCGGGACTTACAATGAGCAGTTCTTC CASSLVGGTYNEQFF
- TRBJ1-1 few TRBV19 TGTGCCAGTAGAGAGGGGAACACTGAAGCTTTCTTT CASREGNTEAFF
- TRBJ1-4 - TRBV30 TGTGCCTGGGGACGGTATGCAACTAATGAAAAACTGTTTTTT CAWGRYATNEKLFF
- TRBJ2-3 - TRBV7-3 TGTGCCAGCAGCTTAATTGCCAGGAGGGATTCAGATACGCAGTATTTT CASSLIARRDSDTQYF
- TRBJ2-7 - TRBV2 TGTGCCGTGCGGGCAGGGGCGTCCTACGAGCAGTACTTC CAVRAGASYEQYF
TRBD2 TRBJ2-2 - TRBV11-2 TGTGCCAGCAGCAGACTAGCGGCCGGGGAGCTGTTTTTT CASSRLAAGELFF
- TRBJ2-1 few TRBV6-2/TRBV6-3 TGTGCCAGCAGTTACTCGCCCTCGGGGACCAACAATGAGCAGTTCTTC CASSYSPSGTNNEQFF
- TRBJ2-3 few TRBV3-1 TGTGCCAGCAGCCAATTTGCAGGGGAGTTACCAGATACGCAGTATTTT CASSQFAGELPDTQYF
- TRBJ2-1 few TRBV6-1 TGTGCCAGCAGTCCCGGGGAGAGGCCTGAGCAGTTCTTC CASSPGERPEQFF
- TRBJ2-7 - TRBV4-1 TGCGCCAGCAGCCAAGAGCCCGGGACGGACGAGCAGTACTTC CASSQEPGTDEQYF
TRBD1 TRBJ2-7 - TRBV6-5 TGTGCCAGCAGTTACTCGACAGGGGGGGCCGAGCAGTACTTC CASSYSTGGAEQYF
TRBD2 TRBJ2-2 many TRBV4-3 TGCGCCAGCAGCCAAGTGCTAGCGGGAGGGCCTTGGGGGGAGCTGTTTTTT CASSQVLAGGPWGELFF
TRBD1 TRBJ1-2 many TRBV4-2 TGTGCCAGCAGCCAAGTAATCAAGGACAGGGGGCCAGATGGCTACACCTTC CASSQVIKDRGPDGYTF
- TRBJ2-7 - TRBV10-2 TGCGCCAGCAGTGAGTCCGGGGTAACCTACGAGCAGTACTTC CASSESGVTYEQYF